This T cell receptor (beta chain) stems from a study of blood T cell repertoires in COVID-19. Study-level background: Samples of COVID-19 (acute and convalescent) were obtained from the United States, Italy and Spain.

Patients in Seattle were enrolled during active infection, then followed longitudinally. Germline CDR1 reads MNHEY; CDR2 reads SMNVEV (reference sequence). This CDR3 is built from 14 residues. V shed 6 bases and J shed 5 bases, with 16 bases lying between them. Per the study methods: Reference gene primer amplification in the assay estimated nucleated cell counts. Data came from immunoSEQ multiplex PCR; TCRdb stores just in-frame clones and leaves some out. That table gives V, J and clone size, and the DNA gave D and trimming. Among about 99,000 clones listed, roughly 76% were seen once. This chain joins TRBV27 and TRBJ2-5, with D maybe TRBD2 (6 bases). Sequencing was performed on peripheral blood. This TCR was sampled from a man aged 80 or over with COVID-19, enrolled during active disease. The CDR3 is CASSPGLNRETQYF. The CDR3 DNA reads TGTGCCAGCAGCCCGGGACTTAACCGGGAGACCCAGTACTTC.